This passage covers 8 T cell receptor beta chains from one sample sequenced in a study of early stage breast cancer tumors. Using immunoSEQ multiplex PCR, the repertoire was profiled, and TCRdb retains in-frame clones only, with some absent. The sample holds approximately 52,000 clones; roughly 80% are singletons and the top ten take approximately 1.4%. The specimen was blood. These receptors originate from a person in their fifties with breast cancer.

This rearrangement joins TRBV19 to TRBJ2-6; possibly TRBD1 for D (5 bases). The CDR3 spans 15 residues. Germline CDR1 is LNHDA and CDR2 is SQIVND (reference sequence). V was cut by 7 bases and J by 2 bases, with 12 bases left in between. In DNA form, the CDR3 reads TGTGCCAGTAATCAGCAGGGAACTGGGGCCAACGTCCTGACTTTC. Translation: CASNQQGTGANVLTF.

This chain uses TRBV5-1 with TRBJ2-7; D may correspond to TRBD1 or TRBD2 (6 bases each). The V gene's germline CDR1 is SGHRS and CDR2 YFSETQ. The V end lost 5 bases, the J end lost 1 base, and 13 bases lay between the germline ends. The CDR3 sequence is 14 residues long. CDR3 sequence: CASRMGGDSYEQYF. For the CDR3, the DNA is TGCGCCAGCAGAATGGGGGGCGATTCCTACGAGCAGTACTTC.

The chain combines TRBV6-1 with TRBJ2-5; TRBD1 agrees at 8 bases. The length of the CDR3 is 13 residues. Looked up from germline, CDR1 is MNHNS and CDR2 is SASEGT. V was clipped by 7 bases and J by 2 bases; unmatched bases: 3. The CDR3 DNA reads TGTGCCAGCACGAGACAGGGGCAAGAGACCCAGTACTTC. Translated: CASTRQGQETQYF.

V and J are TRBV7-2 and TRBJ2-7; TRBD1 matches at 8 bases. The CDR3 length is 15 residues. Trimming removed 4 bases from V and 4 bases from J; junction bases left unmatched: 9. CDR1 SGHTA and CDR2 FQGNSA come from the germline V gene. CDR3 sequence (DNA): TGTGCCAGCAGCTCCCCAGGACAGGGCCTTTACGAGCAGTACTTC. Encoded protein: CASSSPGQGLYEQYF.

CDR3 nucleotides: TGTGCCAGCAGTCAAGACAGAGATTCACCCCTCCACTTT. Protein sequence: CASSQDRDSPLHF. V usage is TRBV2 and J usage is TRBJ1-6; D might be TRBD1 (5 bases). Per the germline V gene, CDR1 is SNHLY and CDR2 is FYNNEI. Trimming stripped 5 bases from V and 8 bases from J, with 10 bases between. The CDR3 has 13 amino acids.

In this sample, this clone turned up a few times. The rearrangement links TRBV9 to TRBJ1-1, with D possibly matching TRBD1 (6 bases). Germline V gene sequence: CDR1 SGDLS, CDR2 YYNGEE. V lost 4 bases and J 1 base, leaving 11 bases between the germline ends. The CDR3 loop spans 14 amino acids. The CDR3 sequence: CASSPQTGNTEAFF. Written as DNA, the CDR3 is TGTGCCAGCAGCCCCCAGACAGGGAACACTGAAGCTTTCTTT.

The V call is TRBV5-1, the J call TRBJ1-4; D is ambiguous. Germline V gene sequence: CDR1 SGHRS, CDR2 YFSETQ. The V end lost 4 bases, the J end lost 4 bases, and 14 bases lay between the germline ends. The CDR3 runs 15 residues. CDR3 sequence (DNA): TGCGCCAGCAGCCTCGGGCGGACCCTTAATGAAAAACTGTTTTTT. It translates to CASSLGRTLNEKLFF.

The chain carries TRBV19 and TRBJ2-2; TRBD1 matches at 8 bases. V shed 3 bases and J 4 bases; nucleotides not matched to a gene: 10. Germline lookup yields CDR1 LNHDA and CDR2 SQIVND (reference sequence). There are 17 residues in the CDR3. The CDR3 sequence is CASSIFGQGALTGELFF. CDR3 coding DNA: TGTGCCAGTAGTATTTTTGGGCAGGGGGCGCTCACCGGGGAGCTGTTTTTT.